The rows below give T cell receptor beta chains drawn from one sample of a study of T cells after yellow fever vaccination. TCRdb used MiXCR to reprocess the 5' RACE reads, holding one entry per CDR3 protein. The table records about 320,000 distinct CDR3 sequences, 3.5% to 4.5% of them present only once. Sequenced here: PBMCs, sampled 15 days after the yellow fever booster vaccination. The receptors were gathered from a man in his late teens or twenties who received the YFV17D yellow fever vaccine. The CDR3 runs from the conserved cysteine through the conserved F or W. D genes are given only for firm matches. Where a row states a size, it is once, few, many or the class of an expanded clone; other rows omit it.

V gene	D gene	clone size	J gene	CDR3 protein	CDR3 DNA
TRBV29-1	-	many	TRBJ2-5	CSVVGPFPLVQETQYF	TGCAGCGTTGTGGGGCCTTTCCCCCTTGTCCAAGAGACCCAGTACTTC
TRBV4-2	-	many	TRBJ2-2	CASSYEGGNTGELFF	TGTGCCAGCAGCTATGAGGGAGGGAACACCGGGGAGCTGTTTTTT
TRBV6-5	-	many	TRBJ1-1	CATQGGTEAFF	TGTGCCACCCAGGGCGGCACTGAAGCTTTCTTT
TRBV24-1	-	few	TRBJ2-1	CATSDLGDEQFF	TGTGCCACCAGTGATTTGGGGGATGAGCAGTTCTTC
TRBV5-1	-	many	TRBJ1-4	CASSSTATNEKLFF	TGCGCCAGCAGCTCGACAGCAACTAATGAAAAACTGTTTTTT
TRBV5-4	TRBD2	few	TRBJ2-5	CASSSEPAGGETQYF	TGTGCCAGCAGCTCCGAACCAGCGGGGGGAGAGACCCAGTACTTC
TRBV7-8	-	many	TRBJ2-3	CASSHRRGATDTQYF	TGTGCCAGCAGCCACCGCAGGGGGGCCACAGATACGCAGTATTTT
TRBV7-2	TRBD2	many	TRBJ2-3	CASSPQAGDTQYF	TGTGCCAGCAGCCCCCAAGCGGGGGACACGCAGTATTTT
TRBV4-1	-	many	TRBJ1-5	CASSPQGQGNQPQHF	TGCGCCAGCAGCCCGCAGGGGCAGGGCAATCAGCCCCAGCATTTT
TRBV7-9	-	many	TRBJ2-5	CASSLGAETQYF	TGTGCCAGCAGCTTAGGTGCAGAGACCCAGTACTTC
TRBV11-2	-	many	TRBJ1-2	CASSPYQGNGYTF	TGTGCCAGCAGCCCATATCAGGGGAATGGCTACACCTTC
TRBV6-5	-	many	TRBJ2-1	CASSHGVNGEQFF	TGTGCCAGCAGTCACGGGGTCAACGGAGAGCAGTTCTTC
TRBV7-2	TRBD1	many	TRBJ2-1	CASSLGLTGGHEQFF	TGTGCCAGCAGCTTAGGGTTAACAGGGGGCCATGAGCAGTTCTTC
TRBV2	-	-	TRBJ2-1	CASSADYGEQFF	TGTGCCAGCAGTGCGGACTATGGCGAGCAGTTCTTC
TRBV5-1	-	many	TRBJ1-1	CASSLGGQEAFF	TGCGCCAGCAGCTTGGGGGGGCAGGAAGCTTTCTTT
TRBV2	TRBD1	few	TRBJ2-2	CASSERQGALAGELFF	TGTGCCAGCAGTGAAAGGCAGGGGGCCTTGGCCGGGGAGCTGTTTTTT
TRBV7-6	TRBD2	-	TRBJ2-2	CASSPGRAGVTTGELFF	TGTGCCAGCAGCCCGGGACGAGCGGGGGTGACCACCGGGGAGCTGTTTTTT